The TCR beta chain under discussion was sequenced for a study of Ad26.COV2.S vaccination and SARS-CoV-2 variants. Study details: Intramuscularly, Ad26.COV2.S was given either once or twice, 56 days apart.

Study observations and caveats: Greater spike-specific TCR breadth was seen in vaccine recipients than in placebo recipients.

Generated by immunoSEQ multiplex PCR, the TCRdb table keeps only in-frame clones and is missing some. The data contain about 350,000 clones, about 86% of them seen just once; the ten biggest clones take up around 10%. Documented treatment: some 19 received Ad26.COV2.S at low or high dose, single or two shots; about five received placebo; per-sample allocation not given. On day 63 after the first injection, vaccine and placebo recipients gave samples. Remarks on this clone: The antigen is not known.

V was clipped by 0 bases and J by 5 bases; unmatched bases: 8. The CDR3 runs to 16 residues. Looked up from germline, CDR1 is LNHNV and CDR2 is YYDKDF (reference sequence). The J gene is TRBJ2-3, the V gene TRBV15; TRBD2 matches at 7 bases. The specimen comprised peripheral blood, sampled in a trial of Ad26.COV2.S vaccine versus placebo. The sequence derives from a person aged 18-60 years who received the Ad26.COV2.S COVID-19 vaccine or a placebo. The CDR3, as DNA: TGTGCCACCAGCAGAGACTGGCGGGAGAGTCAAGATACGCAGTATTTT. It specifies CATSRDWRESQDTQYF.